This T cell receptor beta chain was documented in a study of T cell clonality in common variable immunodeficiency (dated by TCRdb to 2015 to 2017). General findings and caveats noted by the study authors: The authors noted that sequencing repertoires of T cell subpopulations would be needed to clarify what caused the increased clonality in CVID. Fewer TCRbeta clones were shared among CVID subjects than among healthy controls (p < 0.0001). Despite equal DNA input, controls averaged approximately 84,000 unique sequences per sample versus about 32,000 in CVID samples. Correlations of repertoire features with clinical complications were constrained by heterogeneity among patients within the CVID cohort. CVID TCRbeta sequences were reported to have fewer deletions and N-nucleotide insertions and to lack highly modified clones with 13 or more V deletions. TCRbeta clonality was higher in CVID subjects than in healthy controls (t-test p = 0.018), and the increase was most characteristic of about a third of subjects.

CDR1 MDHEN and CDR2 SYDVKM were looked up in the germline V gene. The CDR3, cysteine through phenylalanine, is 14 amino acids long. The DNA covers only part of the CDR3, 33 bases in frame from base 1. V drops 2 bases and J drops 4 bases, leaving 12 bases in between. Standard criteria, namely reduction of serum IgG, IgA and/or IgM below the normal range together with specific antibody deficiency, were applied for the diagnosis of CVID. The CVID group comprised 45 or so subjects, approximately 15 female and some 30 male, aged roughly 8 to 70 years with a mean age of roughly 40. Most of the CVID patients and most of the healthy controls were of Caucasian heritage. At the time of study participation, every CVID subject had been on replacement immunoglobulin therapy for one year or longer. At blood collection, none of the CVID subjects was ill or on immunomodulatory or immunosuppressive medication. From each donor, about 5 to 8 ml of heparinized peripheral whole blood was collected. TCRbeta CDR3 repertoires were sequenced from genomic DNA of adults with common variable immune deficiency (CVID) and healthy adult controls. Diluted blood was subjected to density centrifugation over Hypaque 1077 or Ficoll-Paque for isolation of peripheral blood mononuclear cells. Genomic DNA was obtained from unsorted mononuclear cells using either Qiagen column purification or a centrifugation-based method.

This clone was seen repeatedly, ten times or more. The clone's antigen remains unknown. The CDR3 goes on 3 residues after the read ends, and that part is filled in from the germline J gene. For sequencing input, CVID and control samples contributed equivalent amounts of genomic DNA. For every sample, a 60 bp segment covering the rearranged TCRbeta CDR3 region was amplified and then sequenced. The immunoSEQ assay, a bias-corrected multiplex PCR combined with high-throughput sequencing, was used to amplify TCRbeta. Under the source paper's analysis protocol: Every unique nucleotide sequence was considered a clone and was annotated with V, D and J genes, copy number and frequency. Sequences were labeled productive if in frame, and non-productive if out of frame or containing stop codons. Clonality was calculated from Shannon's entropy as previously described. The predicted amino acid sequences of productive clones were used to derive the mean CDR3 Kyte-Doolittle hydropathy. Using the R hclust function, scaled V gene usage was clustered hierarchically with Manhattan distance and complete linkage. To assess clone sharing by CDR3 amino acid sequence, 12 repertoires per group were resampled over 100 rounds. Repertoires were searched for roughly 70 published EBV-specific and around 240 published CMV-specific TCRbeta sequences. A couple of CVID samples yielding fewer than 10,000 sequences were excluded from analysis, leaving over 35 CVID repertoires. The clones in this table, taken by TCRdb from immuneACCESS, are in-frame only. Not every clone is retained; where verified, under half of the shortfall comes from an unresolved V gene, and the cause of the rest is unknown. V, J and clone size were drawn from that table, and D and trimming were deduced from the DNA. The table notes 28,000 or so clones here, none of them singletons. Roughly 22% of the sample is in the top ten clones.

The rearrangement joined TRBV28 to TRBJ2-7; TRBD1 is possibly the D segment (5 matching bases). Sequencing used peripheral blood mononuclear cells. The receptor comes from a human donor with common variable immunodeficiency. This receptor has the CDR3 CASSLASGKYEQYF. Partial CDR3 DNA: TGTGCCAGCAGTTTAGCATCAGGGAAGTACGAG.